Each of the 16 T cell receptor beta chains below was sequenced from the same sample in a study of blood T cell repertoires in COVID-19. Produced via immunoSEQ multiplex PCR; TCRdb's table is partial and in-frame only. There are about 220,000 clones in the sample; 70% to 85% occur only once, and 9.7% lies in the top ten. Sequencing was done on a sample of peripheral blood. Receptor source: a man between 45 and 60 years old with active or convalescent COVID-19.

This rearrangement joins TRBV9 to TRBJ1-2, with D hard to call. CDR3 length: 13 residues. V gave up 1 base and J gave up 6 bases, with 10 bases separating them. Germline loops: CDR1 SGDLS, CDR2 YYNGEE. This chain's CDR3 is CASSVFPGNGYTF. The CDR3 DNA is TGTGCCAGCAGCGTATTTCCGGGGAATGGCTACACCTTC.

The rearrangement joins TRBV4-1 to TRBJ1-6, with D possibly matching TRBD1 (5 bases). The CDR3 length is 18 residues. The germline gives CDR1 MGHRA, CDR2 YSYEKL. Trimming removed 0 bases at V and 6 bases at J, with 18 bases between. The CDR3 reads CASSQDGGGSLPNSPLHF. The CDR3 nucleotides are TGCGCCAGCAGCCAAGATGGGGGGGGATCCCTCCCTAATTCACCCCTCCACTTT.

The rearrangement joins TRBV7-8 to TRBJ1-1; D is ambiguous. V was shortened by 2 bases and J by 8 bases, with 21 bases between the two germline ends. This CDR3 has 16 amino acids. CDR1 and CDR2 from the germline V gene are SGHVS and FQNEAQ. The CDR3 reads CASSLREGGLGLEAFF. The DNA for the CDR3 is TGTGCCAGCAGCTTAAGAGAAGGCGGCCTGGGTCTCGAAGCTTTCTTT.

V is TRBV2 and J is TRBJ2-3, with TRBD1 identical over 10 bases. The CDR3 is 14 amino acids. V lost 7 bases to trimming and J lost 6 bases; unmatched junction nucleotides: 7. Germline V lookup: CDR1 SNHLY, CDR2 FYNNEI. The CDR3 reads CASTSRQGADTQYF. DNA of the CDR3: TGTGCCAGCACCTCCAGACAGGGGGCGGATACGCAGTATTTT.

The chain couples TRBV3-1 (or the pseudogene TRBV3-2) to TRBJ2-1, with 8 bases matching TRBD2. V dropped 0 bases and J dropped 0; count of bases not matched to a gene: 19. There are 22 residues in the CDR3. Germline-derived CDR1 and CDR2 are LGHDT and YNNKEL (reference sequence). The CDR3 spells CASSQDGLAGTHPYSSYNEQFF. The CDR3 coding sequence is TGTGCCAGCAGCCAAGATGGGCTAGCGGGTACCCATCCTTACAGCTCCTACAATGAGCAGTTCTTC.

The gene calls are TRBV9 and TRBJ2-3; 9 bases match TRBD2. Germline loops: CDR1 SGDLS, CDR2 YYNGEE. The ends lost 0 bases at V and 0 bases at J; junction bases unmatched: 8. The CDR3 contains 18 residues. The CDR3 nucleotides are TGTGCCAGCAGCGTAGGGGTTAGCGGGGGCGCTAGCACAGATACGCAGTATTTT. As protein: CASSVGVSGGASTDTQYF.

This sequence joins TRBV5-6 and TRBJ2-4; D possibly corresponds to TRBD2 (6 bases). The V gene's germline CDR1 is SGHDT and CDR2 YYEEEE. The germline V and J ends were trimmed by 1 base and 1 base, with 15 bases remaining between them. This CDR3 region has 17 residues. The CDR3 nucleotides are TGTGCCAGCAGCTTGCTGGCCGGGAGTGTCGCCAAAAACATTCAGTACTTC. The encoded protein is CASSLLAGSVAKNIQYF. Complete variable domain (other parts from reference TRBV5-6 and TRBJ2-4): DAGVTQSPTHLIKTRGQQVTLRCSPKSGHDTVSWYQQALGQGPQFIFQYYEEEERQRGNFPDRFSGHQFPNYSSELNVNALLLGDSALYLCASSLLAGSVAKNIQYFGAGTRLSVL.

The chain carries TRBV2 and TRBJ1-2; TRBD1 matches at 7 bases. Germline CDR1 SNHLY, CDR2 FYNNEI. The length of the CDR3 is 15 residues. Trimming at V came to 6 bases and at J to 0 bases, leaving 7 bases not matched to a gene. In nucleotides, the CDR3 is TGTGCCAGCAGGAGTCCCACAGGGGCTAACTATGGCTACACCTTC. Its protein is CASRSPTGANYGYTF.

CDR3 DNA sequence: TGTGCCAGCAGCTTTAGCGGGGGGGCGGGGGATACGCAGTATTTT. Residues: CASSFSGGAGDTQYF. The chain links TRBV7-2 to TRBJ2-3, with 11 bases matching TRBD2. Germline values: CDR1 SGHTA, CDR2 FQGNSA. The length of the CDR3 is 15 residues. The junction had 5 bases not matched to a gene; V was cut back by 3 bases and J by 6 bases.

The chain combines TRBV24-1 with TRBJ1-2, with 12 positions matching TRBD1. V lost 4 bases to trimming and J lost 8 bases; unmatched junction nucleotides: 4. The CDR3 is made up of 14 amino acids. Per the germline V gene, CDR1 is KGHDR and CDR2 is SFDVKD. CDR3 in amino acids: CATSDRDRGRGYTF. For the CDR3, the DNA is TGTGCCACCAGTGACCGGGACAGGGGGCGAGGCTACACCTTC.

The CDR3, as DNA: TGTGCCAGCAGCCAAGGGACTTCGCGACGGAGTTCACCCCTCCACTTT. The encoded protein is CASSQGTSRRSSPLHF. V usage is TRBV3-1 (or the pseudogene TRBV3-2) and J usage is TRBJ1-6; D gene ambiguous. The V gene lost 1 base and the J gene lost 9 bases, with 16 bases spanning the gap. Germline-derived CDR1 and CDR2 are LGHDT and YNNKEL (reference sequence). This CDR3 has 16 amino acids.

This rearrangement joins TRBV24-1 to TRBJ2-2; 9 bases map to TRBD1. Germline CDR1 and CDR2: KGHDR and SFDVKD. The CDR3 is made up of 19 amino acids. Trimming removed 1 base from V and 0 bases from J; junction bases left unmatched: 8. The CDR3 reads CATSDLRQGGVANTGELFF. In DNA, the CDR3 is TGTGCCACCAGTGATTTAAGACAGGGGGGAGTCGCGAACACCGGGGAGCTGTTTTTT.

This clone has only one observation. The chain links TRBV5-1 to TRBJ2-1; 7 bases fit TRBD2. V was pared by 2 bases and J by 5 bases, with 1 base of the junction left unmatched. Germline V CDR1 and CDR2: SGHRS, YFSETQ. CDR3 size: 13 residues. The CDR3 DNA sequence: TGCGCCAGCAGCTTAGCGGGGCACAATGAGCAGTTCTTC. This gives the protein CASSLAGHNEQFF.

V and J are TRBV3-1 (or the pseudogene TRBV3-2) and TRBJ2-3; the match to TRBD2 covers 13 bases. The CDR3 runs to 18 residues. Per germline, CDR1 LGHDT and CDR2 YNNKEL (reference sequence). V lost 5 bases, J lost 1 base, and 9 bases stayed unmatched. The CDR3 region is CASSKTSGRASGTDTQYF. In nucleotides, the CDR3 is TGTGCCAGCAGCAAAACTAGCGGGAGGGCCTCTGGCACAGATACGCAGTATTTT.

The chain combines TRBV3-1 (or the pseudogene TRBV3-2) with TRBJ1-2; D is unclear. This CDR3 comprises 14 residues. Trimming pared 3 bases from V and 4 bases from J, leaving 12 bases between. CDR1 is LGHDT, CDR2 YNNKEL, per germline (reference sequence). CDR3 bases: TGTGCCAGCAGCCACAGCGATGCCTTCTATGGCTACACCTTC. This codes for CASSHSDAFYGYTF.

CDR3 residues: CSGNQGWQETQYF. The CDR3 nucleotides read TGCAGCGGCAACCAGGGTTGGCAAGAGACCCAGTACTTC. This chain uses TRBV29-1 with TRBJ2-5; maybe TRBD1 (5 bases). The V end was cut by 7 bases, the J end by 2 bases, with 14 bases between. The CDR3 consists of 13 residues. Germline values: CDR1 SQVTM, CDR2 ANQGSEA.